This TCR beta chain was recovered during a study of early T cells in non-severe SARS-CoV-2 infection. Across the study: It was bulk RNA from unsorted whole blood that was sequenced, and the chains were unpaired.

Only a few counts were recorded for this clonotype. Its antigen is not identified. Individual cDNA molecules received unique molecular identifiers. Each CDR3 protein is one row after TCRdb ran MiXCR on the 5' RACE reads. The sample records some 19,000 distinct CDR3 sequences, 4% to 5.5% being singletons. Study-wide findings and caveats: VDJdb matching, biased toward anti-spike CD8 responses, missed private and CD4 specificities.

Sample: whole blood. The source is an adult who was a healthcare worker with PCR-confirmed SARS-CoV-2 infection or an uninfected control (not recorded which).

CDR3 in amino acids: CASSQDIGGSERYNEQFF. For the CDR3, the DNA is TGCGCCAGCAGCCAAGATATAGGAGGGAGCGAGAGATACAATGAGCAGTTCTTC. The V and J genes are TRBV4-1 and TRBJ2-1; the D gene is possibly TRBD2 (6 bases). Per germline, CDR1 MGHRA and CDR2 YSYEKL. Trimming removed 0 bases from V and 4 bases from J, with 19 bases in between. The CDR3 loop spans 18 amino acids.